This T cell receptor beta chain was identified during a study of blood T cell repertoires in COVID-19. About the study: PBMCs, B-cell-depleted T cells, or T cells provided the cDNA or gDNA that made up the material.

Per the germline V gene, CDR1 is SGDLS and CDR2 is YYNGEE. V lost 1 base to trimming and J lost 8 bases, with 13 bases between them. This CDR3 has 14 amino acids. Original methodology: Reference gene primer amplification gave estimated nucleated cell counts. Using immunoSEQ multiplex PCR, the repertoire was profiled, and TCRdb retains in-frame clones only, with some absent. V, J and clone size were drawn from that table, and D and trimming were deduced from the DNA. This sample has about 400,000 clones, with about 90% found just once. Sequenced sample: peripheral blood. V gene TRBV9 combines with J gene TRBJ2-1, with unresolved D. The TCR comes from a middle-aged man with acute or convalescent COVID-19. The CDR3: CASSVSVSLHEQFF. CDR3 DNA sequence: TGTGCCAGCAGCGTAAGCGTCTCCCTCCATGAGCAGTTCTTC.